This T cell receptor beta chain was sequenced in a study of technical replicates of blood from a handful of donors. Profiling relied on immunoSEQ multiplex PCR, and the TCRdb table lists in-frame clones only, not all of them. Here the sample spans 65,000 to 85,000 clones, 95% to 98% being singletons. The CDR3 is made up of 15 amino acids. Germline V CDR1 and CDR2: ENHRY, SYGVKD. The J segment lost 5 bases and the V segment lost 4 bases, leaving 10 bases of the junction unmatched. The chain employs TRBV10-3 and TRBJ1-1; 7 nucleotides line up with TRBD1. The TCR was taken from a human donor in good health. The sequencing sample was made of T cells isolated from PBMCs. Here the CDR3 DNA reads TGTGCCATCAGTGTCCTCGACAGGGAAGTAACTGAAGCTTTCTTT. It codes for CAISVLDREVTEAFF.